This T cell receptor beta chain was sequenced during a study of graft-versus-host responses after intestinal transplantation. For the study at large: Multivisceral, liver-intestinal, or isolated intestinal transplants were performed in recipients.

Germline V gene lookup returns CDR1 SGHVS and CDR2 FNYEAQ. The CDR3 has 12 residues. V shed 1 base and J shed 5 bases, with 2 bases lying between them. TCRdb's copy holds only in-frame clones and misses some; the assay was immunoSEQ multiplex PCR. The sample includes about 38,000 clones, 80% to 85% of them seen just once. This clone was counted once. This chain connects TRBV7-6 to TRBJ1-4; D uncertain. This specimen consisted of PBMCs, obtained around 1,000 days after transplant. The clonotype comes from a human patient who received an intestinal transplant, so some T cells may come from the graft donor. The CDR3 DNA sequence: TGTGCCAGCAGCTTAGTAAATGAAAAACTGTTTTTT. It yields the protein CASSLVNEKLFF.